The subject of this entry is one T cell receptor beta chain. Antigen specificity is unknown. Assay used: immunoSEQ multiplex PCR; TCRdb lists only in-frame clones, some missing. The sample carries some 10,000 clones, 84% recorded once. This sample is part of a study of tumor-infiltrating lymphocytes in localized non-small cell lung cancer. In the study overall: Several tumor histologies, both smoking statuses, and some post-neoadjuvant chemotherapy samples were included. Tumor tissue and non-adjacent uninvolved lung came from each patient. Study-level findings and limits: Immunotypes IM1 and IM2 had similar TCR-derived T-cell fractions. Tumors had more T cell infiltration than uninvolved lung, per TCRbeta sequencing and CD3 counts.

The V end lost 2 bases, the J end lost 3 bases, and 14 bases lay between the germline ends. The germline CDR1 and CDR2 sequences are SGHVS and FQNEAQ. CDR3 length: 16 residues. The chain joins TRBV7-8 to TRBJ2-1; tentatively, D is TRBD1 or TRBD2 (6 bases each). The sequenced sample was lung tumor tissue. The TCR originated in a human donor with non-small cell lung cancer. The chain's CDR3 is CASSLPAEGGYNEQFF. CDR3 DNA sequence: TGTGCCAGCAGCTTACCCGCCGAGGGGGGCTACAATGAGCAGTTCTTC. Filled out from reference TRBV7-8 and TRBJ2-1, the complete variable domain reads GAGVSQSPRYKVAKRGQDVALRCDPISGHVSLFWYQQALGQGPEFLTYFQNEAQLDKSGLPSDRFFAERPEGSVSTLKIQRTQQEDSAVYLCASSLPAEGGYNEQFFGPGTRLTVL.